One sample yielded the 19 T cell receptor beta chains listed below, sequenced in a study of breast tumors, draining lymph nodes, adjacent tissues. Breast cancer patients provided tissue from their axillary draining lymph nodes. TCRdb fed the multiplex PCR reads into MiXCR, producing one record per CDR3 protein. Seen here are 150,000 to 200,000 distinct CDR3 sequences, 30% to 40% observed once, and the top ten hold over 3.5%. The sequenced sample consisted of axillary lymph node tissue. The source is a female donor with breast cancer. Some clones in this sample may be carry-over from other donors' samples.

Many counts were recorded for this clonotype. The chain carries TRBV7-9 and TRBJ1-4; tentatively, D is TRBD1 (6 bases). Germline V CDR1 and CDR2: SEHNR, FQNEAQ (reference sequence). The CDR3 extends over 14 amino acids. The V and J ends lost 4 bases and 6 bases respectively, with 12 bases between them. CDR3 loop: CASSSGKGDEKLFF. The CDR3 DNA follows: TGTGCCAGCAGCTCCGGGAAGGGGGATGAAAAACTGTTTTTT. Variable domain in full (rest from reference TRBV7-9 and TRBJ1-4): DTGVSQNPRHKITKRGQNVTFRCDPISEHNRLYWYRQTLGQGPEFLTYFQNEAQLEKSRLLSDRFSAERPKGSFSTLEIQRTEQGDSAMYLCASSSGKGDEKLFFGSGTQLSVL.

This chain joins TRBV20-1 and TRBJ2-6, with D possibly TRBD1 on 6 matching bases. Germline-derived CDR1 and CDR2 are DFQATT and SNEGSKA (reference sequence). CDR3 length equals 17 residues. Trimming took 4 bases from V and 0 from J, leaving 16 bases between them. The CDR3 sequence: CSATPGTLASGANVLTF. In DNA, the CDR3 is TGCAGTGCTACACCCGGGACATTGGCCTCTGGGGCCAACGTCCTGACTTTC.

This clonotype was detected many times. The chain has TRBV18 and TRBJ1-3; D unclear. Looked up from germline, CDR1 is KGHSH and CDR2 is LQKENI. The CDR3 is 14 amino acids. Trimming took 3 bases from V and 0 from J, leaving 6 bases between them. CDR3 sequence reads: CASSPESSGNTIYF. CDR3 coding DNA: TGTGCCAGCTCACCGGAGAGCTCTGGAAACACCATATATTTT.

V gene TRBV7-2 combines with J gene TRBJ2-5, with D tentatively TRBD1 (5 bases). Trimming shortened V by 5 bases and J by 9 bases, and 13 bases separated the two germline ends. There are 12 residues in the CDR3. Germline values: CDR1 SGHTA, CDR2 FQGNSA. The DNA of the CDR3 is TGTGCCAGCAGCACCAGGGTGATGGCCCAGTACTTC. This codes for CASSTRVMAQYF.

V is TRBV7-2 and J is TRBJ1-5; D ambiguous. This CDR3 is 13 amino acids long. Trimming left V 0 bases short and J 14 bases short, with 14 bases between. CDR1 and CDR2 (germline): SGHTA, FQGNSA. CDR3 loop: CASSLAAGANEHF. The DNA of the CDR3 is TGTGCCAGCAGCTTAGCGGCGGGAGCTAACGAGCATTTT. Full variable domain (outside the CDR3, taken from reference TRBV7-2 and TRBJ1-5): GAGVSQSPSNKVTEKGKDVELRCDPISGHTALYWYRQSLGQGLEFLIYFQGNSAPDKSGLPSDRFSAERTGGSVSTLTIQRTQQEDSAVYLCASSLAAGANEHFGDGTRLSIL.

This clonotype was seen at least ten times. The chain employs TRBV20-1 and TRBJ2-4, with D possibly being TRBD2 (6 bases). CDR3 length: 13 amino acids. The germline V and J ends were trimmed by 6 bases and 0 bases, with 9 bases remaining between them. The germline CDR1 and CDR2 sequences are DFQATT and SNEGSKA (reference sequence). Here the CDR3 reads CSAVAVAKNIQYF. CDR3 in DNA: TGCAGTGCAGTAGCGGTAGCCAAAAACATTCAGTACTTC.

About this clonotype itself: Here the CDR3 omits its conserved ending phenylalanine or tryptophan, so a read error is the likely source. Because the CDR3's place on the DNA is in doubt, the DNA is left out and the CDR3 is given as listed by TCRdb. V usage is TRBV7-3 and J usage is TRBJ1-4; TRBD1, as called in the table, went unchecked against the DNA. The CDR3 adds up to 15 amino acids, both ends counted. Germline-derived CDR1 and CDR2 are SGHTA and FQGTGA. CDR3 sequence: CASSLRGLANEKLSL.

The V gene is TRBV6-2 or TRBV6-3, the J gene TRBJ2-7; 7 nucleotides agree with TRBD2. Looked up from germline, CDR1 is MNHEY and CDR2 is SVGEGT. V was clipped by 7 bases and J by 4 bases; unmatched bases: 10. The CDR3 extends over 14 amino acids. As DNA, the CDR3 is TGTGCCAGCACGCGGGCGGGAGTGGTATACGAGCAGTACTTC. This encodes CASTRAGVVYEQYF.

This clonotype has ten or more counts. The chain uses TRBV5-4 and TRBJ1-6, with D hard to call. CDR1 is SGHNT, CDR2 YYREEE, per germline (reference sequence). The V end was cut by 0 bases, the J end by 6 bases, with 10 bases between. The CDR3 loop spans 15 amino acids. For the CDR3, the DNA is TGTGCCAGCAGCTTGGACAGTGCCAGTAATTCACCCCTCCACTTT. Protein product: CASSLDSASNSPLHF.

Regarding this clonotype: At one of its ends the junction is not consistent with the germline gene, which may arise from a read error. V gene TRBV24-1 combines with J gene TRBJ1-6, with a weak D call TRBD1 (5 bases). In germline, CDR1 is KGHDR, CDR2 SFDVKD. The CDR3 runs to 16 residues. CDR3 DNA: TGTGCCACCAGCGAAAATGGGGGGGTAGATAATTCACCCCCCCACTTT. It codes for CATSENGGVDNSPPHF.

This clonotype was counted only a few times. This sequence joins TRBV2 and TRBJ2-7; the D is unclear. CDR3 length: 13 amino acids. Germline CDR1 and CDR2: SNHLY and FYNNEI. The CDR3 spells CARVSRSSYEQYF. CDR3 coding DNA: TGTGCTAGAGTTTCCAGGTCCTCCTACGAGCAGTACTTC.

This clonotype was recorded many times. V and J are TRBV12-3 or TRBV12-4 and TRBJ1-5, with D possibly TRBD1 on 5 matching bases. The V end was cut by 5 bases, the J end by 5 bases, with 13 bases between. The CDR3 is 14 amino acids. The CDR3 DNA follows: TGTGCCAGCAGTCCCCGGCGAGGGGATCAGCCCCAGCATTTT. It translates to CASSPRRGDQPQHF.

This clonotype occurred many times. The gene calls are TRBV14 and TRBJ2-1, with D hard to call. The CDR3 is made up of 13 amino acids. V lost 0 bases to trimming and J lost 10 bases, with 10 bases between them. Germline V gene lookup returns CDR1 SGHDN and CDR2 FVKESK. CDR3: CASSQDSVREQFF. The CDR3, as DNA: TGTGCCAGCAGCCAAGATAGTGTGAGAGAGCAGTTCTTC.

This clonotype showed up many times. V and J are TRBV5-1 and TRBJ2-5, with a weak D call TRBD2 (5 bases). Germline V CDR1 and CDR2: SGHRS, YFSETQ. The V end was cut by 0 bases, the J end by 5 bases, with 11 bases between. CDR3 size: 14 residues. CDR3 sequence: CASSLADGDETQYF. The CDR3 DNA reads TGCGCCAGCAGCTTGGCCGACGGGGATGAGACCCAGTACTTC.

Note on this clonotype: A much larger clone sits a single nucleotide away, making a read error possible. The missing conserved phenylalanine or tryptophan at the end of this CDR3 makes a read error likely. The rearrangement links TRBV9 to TRBJ2-1; 7 nucleotides agree with TRBD2. The trim removed 4 bases at V and 8 bases at J, leaving 6 bases unmatched. This CDR3 region has 13 residues. Per the germline V gene, CDR1 is SGDLS and CDR2 is YYNGEE. DNA of the CDR3: TGTGCCAGCAGCCGCGGGAGTGGCGATGAGCAGTTCTCC. Protein product: CASSRGSGDEQFS.

Turning to this clonotype: A much bigger clone sits one base away, suggesting this may be a read error. The chain links TRBV30 to TRBJ1-2, with unresolved D. This CDR3 has 13 residues. Germline CDR1 and CDR2: GTSNPN and SVGIG (reference sequence). The ends were cut back, 2 bases at V and 4 bases at J, with 11 bases in the middle. DNA for the CDR3: TGTGCCTGGAGTCCCGAGAAGGGCTATGGCTACACCTTC. Protein sequence: CAWSPEKGYGYTF.

This clonotype has just a few counts. This clone may be a read error of a much larger clone one base away. The chain is built from TRBV20-1 and TRBJ1-2; D remains unclear. The CDR3 runs 12 residues. Germline-derived CDR1 and CDR2 are DFQATT and SNEGSKA (reference sequence). The CDR3 nucleotides read TGCAGTGCTAGGAGAAGGGCGGAGGGCTCCACCTTC. It yields the protein CSARRRAEGSTF.

The genes are TRBV30 and TRBJ1-5, with D perhaps TRBD1 (5 bases). The germline V gene has CDR1 GTSNPN and CDR2 SVGIG (reference sequence). This CDR3 has 13 amino acids. V was cut by 2 bases and J by 4 bases, with 9 bases left in between. CDR3 in DNA: TGTGCCTGGAGTTCGGGGGGTAATCAGCCCCAGCATTTT. Its protein product is CAWSSGGNQPQHF.

This clonotype was counted a few times. This chain connects TRBV4-1 to TRBJ1-1; D remains unclear. Germline-derived CDR1 and CDR2 are MGHRA and YSYEKL. The CDR3 extends over 15 amino acids. The V end lost 0 bases, the J end lost 0 bases, and 8 bases lay between the germline ends. DNA of the CDR3: TGCGCCAGCAGCCAAGAAGAGATGATGAACACTGAAGCTTTCTTT. This encodes CASSQEEMMNTEAFF.